What follows describes a single TCR beta chain. The antigen is not known. Investigators reverse transcribed all isolated RNA, so they sequenced expressed TCRB transcripts. Here immunoSEQ multiplex PCR was the method, and the copy in TCRdb shows in-frame clones only, minus some. This sample has about 280,000 clones, with over 12% found just once. Stem cell-like memory, regulatory, central memory and naive CD4+ cells were sorted via CD45RO/CCR7/CD25/CD127/CD95/CD27. The data derive from a study of beta chain features in type 1 diabetes. Whole-study findings and limits: When VDJ junctions were examined, type 1 diabetes patients showed fewer insertions and more deletions. Type 1 diabetes patients had TCRB CDR3s that were shorter (moderately but significantly so) in all four CD4+ subsets.

The CDR3 runs to 14 residues. CDR1 and CDR2 (germline): MGHDK, SYGVNS. V was clipped by 10 bases and J by 5 bases; unmatched bases: 13. The source material was naive CD4+ T cells from blood. This clonotype was sampled from a man between 18 and 29 years old with type 1 diabetes. The chain recombines TRBV25-1 with TRBJ2-5; 7 positions match TRBD2. The CDR3 loop is CATAPGGAIETQYF. CDR3 nucleotides: TGTGCCACCGCGCCGGGGGGTGCGATCGAGACCCAGTACTTC. Drawing the rest from reference TRBV25-1 and TRBJ2-5, the complete variable domain is EADIYQTPRYLVIGTGKKITLECSQTMGHDKMYWYQQDPGMELHLIHYSYGVNSTEKGDLSSESTVSRIRTEHFPLTLESARPSHTSQYLCATAPGGAIETQYFGPGTRLLVL.